These 4 T cell receptor beta chains share one sample of origin, sequenced in a study of CDR3 diversity in severe acne (dated by TCRdb to the late 2010s). Receptor libraries were prepared by PCR. The sample was run on an Illumina HiSeq 2000. The public reads were reanalyzed by TCRdb: fastp trimming at Q25, MiXCR alignment, in-frame beta chains only. Entries are consolidated by CDR3 protein sequence, retaining the most common genes and DNA. A total of around 100,000 distinct CDR3 sequences appear in this sample, 45% to 60% of them only once. The leading ten clones occupy 9.5% to 15% of the sample. The material sequenced was blood. The origin of the receptors is a male donor with acne.

V and J are TRBV29-1 and TRBJ1-2; 9 nucleotides align to TRBD1. The CDR3 has 13 residues. Germline V CDR1 and CDR2: SQVTM, ANQGSEA. The junction had 4 bases not matched to a gene; V was cut back by 4 bases and J by 4 bases. The CDR3 DNA reads TGCAGCGTTGTAGACAGGGGGGGCTATGGCTACACCTTC. This codes for CSVVDRGGYGYTF.

This clonotype was observed many times. J is TRBJ2-1 and V is TRBV4-3; the D is unclear. This CDR3 region has 17 residues. CDR1 and CDR2 from the germline V gene are LGHNA and YSLEER. V lost 0 bases and J lost 3, with 15 bases in between. The CDR3 region is CASSQDSSDMYYNEQFF. The CDR3 nucleotides read TGCGCCAGCAGCCAAGACTCCTCCGATATGTACTACAATGAGCAGTTCTTC.

With regard to this clonotype: With a much larger clone just one base away, this may be a read error. The chain combines TRBV19 with TRBJ1-6, with a weak D call TRBD1 (6 bases). Germline values: CDR1 LNHDA, CDR2 SQIVND (reference sequence). The CDR3 covers 16 residues. V dropped 5 bases and J dropped 6 bases, with 17 bases sitting between them. For the CDR3, the DNA is TGTGCCAGTAGTTCACGGACAGCATTTTCTAATTCACCCCTCCACTTT. This translates into CASSSRTAFSNSPLHF.

The table lists this clonotype with many counts. The junction shows a germline mismatch at one end, possibly a read error. This chain joins TRBV9 and TRBJ2-1; TRBD2 aligns across 9 bases. CDR1 and CDR2 (germline): SGDLS, YYNGEE. The CDR3 loop spans 16 amino acids. CDR3 residues: CASSPPISGGLNGQFF. For the CDR3, the DNA is TGTGCCAGCAGCCCGCCCATAAGCGGGGGGCTTAATGGGCAGTTCTTC.